A single sample gave rise to the 8 T cell receptor beta chains below, sequenced in a study of cytomegalovirus exposure and HLA in healthy donors. It was with 60 Vbeta and 13 Jbeta primers that the PCR ran. Method: immunoSEQ multiplex PCR; TCRdb's copy keeps in-frame clones and lacks some. The sample holds 100,000 to 150,000 clones, roughly four fifths seen once. The sequencing sample was made of PBMCs. The receptor source for this set is a woman in her thirties or forties in good health and CMV-seropositive.

The J gene is TRBJ2-7, the V gene TRBV4-2; 11 nucleotides line up with TRBD1. The length of the CDR3 is 15 residues. Germline V gene lookup returns CDR1 LGHNA and CDR2 YNFKEQ. The V gene end was trimmed by 1 base and the J gene end by 4 bases; junction bases not matched to a gene: 3. This CDR3 is CASSQVGDRGYEQYF. CDR3 DNA sequence: TGTGCCAGCAGCCAAGTAGGGGACAGGGGGTACGAGCAGTACTTC.

The genes are TRBV27 and TRBJ2-2; D remains unclear. V was trimmed by 5 bases and J by 0 bases, leaving 16 bases between them. Germline CDR1 and CDR2: MNHEY and SMNVEV (reference sequence). The CDR3 totals 17 residues. For the CDR3, the DNA is TGTGCCAGCAGTCCCGAGCCCCCGGGTTCGAACACCGGGGAGCTGTTTTTT. Translation: CASSPEPPGSNTGELFF.

The chain has TRBV6-1 and TRBJ2-5; no clear D gene. Germline CDR1 is MNHNS and CDR2 is SASEGT. V was cut by 6 bases and J by 1 base, with 3 bases left in between. CDR3 size: 11 residues. Written as DNA, the CDR3 is TGTGCCAGCAGCCGCCAAGAGACCCAGTACTTC. Encoded protein: CASSRQETQYF.

This clone was counted once. The rearrangement joins TRBV19 to TRBJ2-5, with a weak D call TRBD1 (8 bases). Germline CDR1 is LNHDA and CDR2 is SQIVND (reference sequence). The CDR3 sequence is 14 residues long. V lost 9 bases to trimming and J lost 3 bases, with 17 bases between them. This CDR3 reads CASSDRGGKETQYF. The CDR3 nucleotides are TGTGCCAGCAGTGACAGGGGAGGGAAAGAGACCCAGTACTTC. Supplemented by reference TRBV19 and TRBJ2-5, the full variable domain reads DGGITQSPKYLFRKEGQNVTLSCEQNLNHDAMYWYRQDPGQGLRLIYYSQIVNDFQKGDIAEGYSVSREKKESFPLTVTSAQKNPTAFYLCASSDRGGKETQYFGPGTRLLVL.

This clone has only a few counts. The rearrangement uses TRBV6-5 and TRBJ1-3, with a tentative D call TRBD1 (5 bases). This CDR3 has 15 residues. Between the trimmed V and J ends, which lost 5 bases and 4 bases, there was a span of 15 bases. Per germline, CDR1 MNHEY and CDR2 SVGAGI. CDR3 loop: CASSQDTNGGNTIYF. The CDR3 DNA reads TGTGCCAGCAGTCAGGACACAAACGGGGGAAACACCATATATTTT.

The chain combines TRBV9 with TRBJ1-1, with D perhaps matching TRBD1 (5 bases). The V and J ends lost 6 bases and 2 bases respectively, with 11 bases between them. There are 13 residues in the CDR3. Germline-derived CDR1 and CDR2 are SGDLS and YYNGEE. This CDR3 reads CASTTGDNTEAFF. The CDR3 nucleotides read TGTGCCAGCACCACGGGGGACAACACTGAAGCTTTCTTT.

CDR3 loop: CASSLFGGVIEAFF. The CDR3 region has the DNA TGCGCCAGCAGCTTGTTTGGGGGCGTGATTGAAGCTTTCTTT. This chain links TRBV5-1 with TRBJ1-1; tentative D call: TRBD1 (6 bases). Looked up from germline, CDR1 is SGHRS and CDR2 is YFSETQ. The V gene lost 1 base and the J gene lost 7 bases, with 14 bases spanning the gap. This CDR3 spans 14 amino acids.

The genes are TRBV30 and TRBJ1-2; D is perhaps TRBD1 (6 bases). Trimming took 3 bases from V and 7 from J, leaving 15 bases between them. The CDR3 runs to 13 residues. The germline CDR1 and CDR2 sequences are GTSNPN and SVGIG (reference sequence). CDR3 bases: TGTGCCTGGAGATATACACTAGGGGGTGGCTACACCTTC. This encodes CAWRYTLGGGYTF.